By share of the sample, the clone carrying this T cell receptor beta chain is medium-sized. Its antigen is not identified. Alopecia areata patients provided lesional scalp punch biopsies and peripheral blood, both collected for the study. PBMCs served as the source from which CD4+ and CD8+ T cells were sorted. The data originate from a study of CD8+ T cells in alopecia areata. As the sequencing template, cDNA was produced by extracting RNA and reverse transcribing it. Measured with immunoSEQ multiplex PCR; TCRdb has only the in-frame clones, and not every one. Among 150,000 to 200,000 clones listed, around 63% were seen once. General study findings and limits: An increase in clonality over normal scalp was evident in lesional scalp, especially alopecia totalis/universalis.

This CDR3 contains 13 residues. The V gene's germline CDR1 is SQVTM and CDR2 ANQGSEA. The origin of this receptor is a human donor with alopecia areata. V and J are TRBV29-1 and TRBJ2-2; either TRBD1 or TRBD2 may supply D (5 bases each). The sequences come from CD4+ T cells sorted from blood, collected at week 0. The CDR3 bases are TGCAGTGGGACCCGGCTGGGCACCGGGGAGCTGTTTTTT. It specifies CSGTRLGTGELFF.